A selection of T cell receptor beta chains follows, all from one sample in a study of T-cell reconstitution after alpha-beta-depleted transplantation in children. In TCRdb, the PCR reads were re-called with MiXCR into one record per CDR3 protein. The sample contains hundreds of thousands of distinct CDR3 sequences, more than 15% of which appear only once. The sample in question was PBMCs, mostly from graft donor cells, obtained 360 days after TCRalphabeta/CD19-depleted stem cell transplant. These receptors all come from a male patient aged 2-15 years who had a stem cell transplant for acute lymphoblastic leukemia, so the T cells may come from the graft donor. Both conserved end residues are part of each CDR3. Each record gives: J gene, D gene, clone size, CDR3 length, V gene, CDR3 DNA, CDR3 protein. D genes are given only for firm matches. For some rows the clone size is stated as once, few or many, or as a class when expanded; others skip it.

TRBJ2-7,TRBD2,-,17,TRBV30,TGTGCCTGGAGTGTAGGGACTAGCGGGGTTCTTTCCTACGAGCAGTACTTC,CAWSVGTSGVLSYEQYF
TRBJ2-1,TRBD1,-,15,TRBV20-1,TGCAGTGCGCAATACCGGGACAGGGGATTATATGAGCAGTTCTTC,CSAQYRDRGLYEQFF
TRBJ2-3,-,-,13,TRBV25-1,TGTGCCAGCAGTGTTAAGATCACAGATACGCAGTATTTT,CASSVKITDTQYF
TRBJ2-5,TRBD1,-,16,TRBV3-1,TGTGCCAGCAGCCACCAGACCGGGACAGGGGGGGAGACCCAGTACTTC,CASSHQTGTGGETQYF
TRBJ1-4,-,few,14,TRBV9,TGTGCCAGCAGCCTGGACAGCGGTAATGAAAAACTGTTTTTT,CASSLDSGNEKLFF
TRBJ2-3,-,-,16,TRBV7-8,TGTGCCAGCAGCTTATCGCGGGGGCAGAACACAGATACGCAGTATTTT,CASSLSRGQNTDTQYF
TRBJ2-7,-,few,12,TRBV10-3,TGTGCCATCCGGACTCCTTTCGGCGAGCAGTACTTC,CAIRTPFGEQYF
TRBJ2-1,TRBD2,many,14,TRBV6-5,TGTGCCAGCAGTCCCTTGGCGGGGACTATTGAGCAGTTCTTC,CASSPLAGTIEQFF
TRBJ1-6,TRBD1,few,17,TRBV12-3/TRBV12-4,TGTGCCAGCAGTTTACAGGGGGGGAGCTCCTATAATTCACCCCTCCACTTT,CASSLQGGSSYNSPLHF
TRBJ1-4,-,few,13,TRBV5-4,TGTGCCAGCAGCTTGGGCGATGGGGAAAAACTGTTTTTT,CASSLGDGEKLFF
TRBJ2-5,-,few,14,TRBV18,TGTGCCAGCTCACCATCGGACATCCGGGAGACCCAGTACTTC,CASSPSDIRETQYF
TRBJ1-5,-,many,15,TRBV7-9,TGTGCCAGCAGCTTACCCGGGGAGAGCAATCAGCCCCAGCATTTT,CASSLPGESNQPQHF
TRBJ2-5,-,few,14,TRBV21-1,TGTGCCAGCAGCAGGACAGTGCACCAAGAGACCCAGTACTTC,CASSRTVHQETQYF
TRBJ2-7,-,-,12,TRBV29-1,TGCAGCGCCCGACTCGGACCCTACGAGCAGTACTTC,CSARLGPYEQYF
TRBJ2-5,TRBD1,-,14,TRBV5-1,TGCGCCAGCAGCTCCGGGACAGGGGTAGAGACCCAGTACTTC,CASSSGTGVETQYF
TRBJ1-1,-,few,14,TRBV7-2,TGTGCCAGCAGCTTCAAGGGGGATGGGACTGAAGCTTTCTTT,CASSFKGDGTEAFF
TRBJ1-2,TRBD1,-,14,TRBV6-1,TGTGCCAGCAGAGACGTACAGGGGGCAGTTGGCTACACCTTC,CASRDVQGAVGYTF
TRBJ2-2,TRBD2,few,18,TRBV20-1,TGCAGTGCTAGAGAAGTCAAAGGGCTAGCGGCGACCACCGGGGAGCTGTTTTTT,CSAREVKGLAATTGELFF
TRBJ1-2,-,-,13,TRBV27,TGTGCCAGCAGTTTTCAAACTAACTATGGCTACACCTTC,CASSFQTNYGYTF
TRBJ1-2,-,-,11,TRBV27,TGTGCCAGCAGGGATTACTATGGCTACACCTTC,CASRDYYGYTF
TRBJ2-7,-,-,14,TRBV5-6,TGTGCCAGGAGCCCCCTACACCGCTGCTACGAGCAGTACTTC,CARSPLHRCYEQYF
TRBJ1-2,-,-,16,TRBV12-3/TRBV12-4,TGTGCCAGCAGCCAGCGAGGTCGGGACACTAACTATGGCTACACCTTC,CASSQRGRDTNYGYTF
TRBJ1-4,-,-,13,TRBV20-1,TGCAGTGCTGTACAGCGGACTAATGAAAAACTGTTTTTT,CSAVQRTNEKLFF
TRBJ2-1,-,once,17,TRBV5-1,TGCGCCAGCAGCTTGGCCTTAGGGGGGATCCGGTACAATGAGCAGTTCTTC,CASSLALGGIRYNEQFF
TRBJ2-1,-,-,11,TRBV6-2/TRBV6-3,TGTGCCAGCAGCCAATGGCATGAGCAGTTCTTC,CASSQWHEQFF
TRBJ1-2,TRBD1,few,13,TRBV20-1,TGCAGTGCTAGACCGACAGGGTCGGGCGGCTACACCTTC,CSARPTGSGGYTF
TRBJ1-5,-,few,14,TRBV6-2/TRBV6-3,TGTGCCATGTCGGGCGGAGATAGCAATCAGCCCCAGCATTTT,CAMSGGDSNQPQHF